This TCR beta chain was sequenced in a study of lymphopenia after photon versus proton radiotherapy. Study observations and caveats: Post-nadir diversity loss with photons came from oligoclonal expansion, particularly CD8+ Temra cells. Relative stability marked proton patients; photon patients lost diversity and naive cells.

The J segment lost 3 bases and the V segment lost 4 bases, leaving 6 bases of the junction unmatched. Germline V lookup: CDR1 MNHEY, CDR2 SMNVEV (reference sequence). The CDR3 consists of 16 residues. Data came from immunoSEQ multiplex PCR; TCRdb stores just in-frame clones and leaves some out. Of approximately 150,000 clones listed, around 85% are singletons. This clone was seen only once. What it binds is not known. This chain links TRBV27 with TRBJ1-5; 10 nucleotides match TRBD1. The sequence was obtained from a man in his fifties with gastric cancer. The specimen was peripheral blood, collected from a patient treated with photon-based radiotherapy. The DNA of the CDR3 is TGTGCCAGCAGTTCCGACAGGGGGCTGGTCAATCAGCCCCAGCATTTT. Translated: CASSSDRGLVNQPQHF.